Listed below are T cell receptor beta chains from one sample, sequenced in a study of T cell repertoires in cytomegalovirus infection. TCRdb re-derived calls from the reads in MiXCR, one entry per CDR3 protein. The profile shows around 440,000 distinct CDR3 sequences, around 11% of them singletons. The source material was PBMCs. The source is a human donor in good health (CMV status not recorded). Some clones in this sample may be carry-over from other donors' samples. Both conserved end residues are part of each CDR3. The order of the fields is D gene, J gene, clone size, V gene, CDR3 DNA, CDR3 protein. D genes are given only for firm matches. Some rows have no size entry. The others give once, few or many, or a class for an expanded clone.

TRBD1 TRBJ2-5 . TRBV5-1 TGCGCCAGCAGCTTTGGCCAGGGGGCAGAGACCCAGTACTTC CASSFGQGAETQYF
. TRBJ1-5 . TRBV5-1 TGCGCCAGCAGCCCGGGGGGTGAGAATCAGCCCCAGCATTTT CASSPGGENQPQHF
TRBD1 TRBJ2-1 . TRBV5-6 TGTGCCAGCAGCGACGGGACAGCGGATGAGCAGTTCTTC CASSDGTADEQFF
. TRBJ2-1 . TRBV3-1 TGTGCCAGCAGCCCAGAGGGGGGGGGCGATGAGCAGTTCTTC CASSPEGGGDEQFF
TRBD1 TRBJ1-5 few TRBV28 TGTGCCAGCAGTTTGGGACCGGGACAGGGATATCAGCCCCAGCATTTT CASSLGPGQGYQPQHF
. TRBJ2-3 many TRBV10-2 TGCGCCAGCAGGAAGGGATCTAGCACAGATACGCAGTATTTT CASRKGSSTDTQYF
. TRBJ2-5 few TRBV5-1 TGCGCCAGCAGCTTGGGGAAGCAAGAGACCCAGTACTTC CASSLGKQETQYF
TRBD2 TRBJ2-5 . TRBV20-1 TGCAGTGCTAGAGATATGACTAGCGGACAAGAGACCCAGTACTTC CSARDMTSGQETQYF
. TRBJ1-2 . TRBV6-5 TGTGCCAGCAGTTACTCGAGCCTTCGCGATGGCTACACCTTC CASSYSSLRDGYTF
. TRBJ2-1 many TRBV5-6 TGTGCCAGCAGCTCCCTTCGCTTTTACAATGAGCAGTTCTTC CASSSLRFYNEQFF
. TRBJ1-3 many TRBV7-9 TGTGCCAGCCGAGAAGGGGGTGGAAACACCATATATTTT CASREGGGNTIYF
. TRBJ1-3 . TRBV7-9 TGTGCCAGCAGCCCCGGGGGATACCTTTCTGGAAACACCATATATTTT CASSPGGYLSGNTIYF
. TRBJ2-3 many TRBV7-3 TGTGCCAGCAGCTTTAGCGGAATTACCGTTGATACGCAGTATTTT CASSFSGITVDTQYF
. TRBJ1-6 . TRBV20-1 TGCAGTGCTAGGGCCGACGCAGGGTCGGCTAATTCACCCCTCCACTTT CSARADAGSANSPLHF
TRBD1 TRBJ2-1 . TRBV28 TGTGCCAGCCCTCCCAAGGACAGGGCGGATGAGCAGTTCTTC CASPPKDRADEQFF
. TRBJ2-7 many TRBV2 TGTGCCAGCAGTGAGGGGCAGGGAAGTGATGACGAGCAGTACTTC CASSEGQGSDDEQYF
TRBD2 TRBJ2-3 many TRBV7-3 TGTGCCAGCAGGGCTAGCGGGGGAAGCACAGATACGCAGTATTTT CASRASGGSTDTQYF
. TRBJ2-5 many TRBV2 TGTGCCAGCAGTGCAGAGCGGGCCGAGACCCAGTACTTC CASSAERAETQYF
TRBD2 TRBJ2-5 many TRBV6-5 TGTGCCAGCAGTTACCCGGGAGCGGGGGCTGGGACCCAGTACTTC CASSYPGAGAGTQYF
TRBD1 TRBJ1-6 few TRBV6-5 TGTGCCAGCAGACCCGAGGACAGGATGAGACCAAATTCACCCCTCCACTTT CASRPEDRMRPNSPLHF
TRBD1 TRBJ2-7 many TRBV7-9 TGTGCCAGCAGTTCCACAGGGGGCGAGCAGTACTTC CASSSTGGEQYF
TRBD2 TRBJ2-5 . TRBV3-1 TGTGCCAGCAGCCAGTGGGGAGCGGGAGAAAGAGAGACCCAGTACTTC CASSQWGAGERETQYF
. TRBJ2-7 many TRBV6-1 TGTGCCAGCAGGGAGCAGGTAGGAACGAACGAGCAGTACTTC CASREQVGTNEQYF
. TRBJ2-3 many TRBV28 TGTGCCAGCAGCAATCCGGGAGTTTACACAGATACGCAGTATTTT CASSNPGVYTDTQYF
. TRBJ1-6 few TRBV7-9 TGTGCCAGCAGCTACGCTCAACTCCTCCACTTT CASSYAQLLHF
. TRBJ2-5 many TRBV6-1 TGTGCCAGCAGAGGACAGCAAGAGACCCAGTACTTC CASRGQQETQYF
. TRBJ1-1 many TRBV6-5 TGTGCCAGCAGTTACGGGACTCCCCTCCCCAACACTGAAGCTTTCTTT CASSYGTPLPNTEAFF
. TRBJ2-1 few TRBV19 TGTGCCAGTACCACGTCCCGGAGCAGTTCCTACAATGAGCAGTTCTTC CASTTSRSSSYNEQFF
TRBD2 TRBJ2-5 . TRBV20-1 TGCAGTGCTAGAGTGTACGGGGGGACTCAAGAGACCCAGTACTTC CSARVYGGTQETQYF
. TRBJ1-4 . TRBV2 TGTGCCAGCAGTGACAGGGCCCGGGGCGAAAAACTGTTTTTT CASSDRARGEKLFF
. TRBJ2-5 many TRBV12-3/TRBV12-4 TGTGCCAGCAGGTCCTCCCTCCAGGGGCCGGTGGAGACCCAGTACTTC CASRSSLQGPVETQYF
. TRBJ2-7 many TRBV6-1 TGTGCCAGCAGTGGCCTCGGGTCAAGCTCCTACGAGCAGTACTTC CASSGLGSSSYEQYF
. TRBJ2-7 many TRBV29-1 TGCAGCGTTGGTGGAGGGACAGATTCCTACGAGCAGTACTTC CSVGGGTDSYEQYF
. TRBJ2-7 many TRBV7-3 TGTGCCAGCAGCTTATTTACTGGGCCTTACGAGCAGTACTTC CASSLFTGPYEQYF
. TRBJ2-2 few TRBV30 TGTGCCTGGAGTAGACTCACCGGGGAGCTGTTTTTT CAWSRLTGELFF
. TRBJ1-1 many TRBV14 TGTGCCAGCAGCCCCAAGGAGAGAAAAGCTGAAGCTTTCTTT CASSPKERKAEAFF
. TRBJ1-1 many TRBV2 TGTGCCAGCAGTGACGGGGTGAACACTGAAGCTTTCTTT CASSDGVNTEAFF
TRBD1 TRBJ1-2 many TRBV12-5 TGTGCTAGTGGTTTGGTACGAGGACAGGTCGGCTATGGCTACACCTTC CASGLVRGQVGYGYTF
TRBD2 TRBJ2-7 many TRBV18 TGTGCCAGCTCACCACCTAGCGGGAGCTACGAGCAGTACTTC CASSPPSGSYEQYF